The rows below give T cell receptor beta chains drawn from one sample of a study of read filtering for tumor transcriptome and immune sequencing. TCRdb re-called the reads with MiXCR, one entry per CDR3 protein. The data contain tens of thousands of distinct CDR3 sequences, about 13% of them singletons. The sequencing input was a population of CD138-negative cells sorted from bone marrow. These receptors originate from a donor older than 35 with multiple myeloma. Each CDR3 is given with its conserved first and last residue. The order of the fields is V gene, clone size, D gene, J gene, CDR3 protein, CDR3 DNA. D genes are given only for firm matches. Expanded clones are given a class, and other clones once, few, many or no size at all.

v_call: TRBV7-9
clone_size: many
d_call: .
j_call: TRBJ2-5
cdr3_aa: CASSLPPVVGETQYF
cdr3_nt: TGTGCCAGCAGCCTCCCCCCCGTGGTTGGAGAGACCCAGTACTTC

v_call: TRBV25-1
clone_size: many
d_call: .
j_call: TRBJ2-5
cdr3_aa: CASRAPRNQETQYF
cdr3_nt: TGTGCCAGCAGGGCCCCCAGGAACCAAGAGACCCAGTACTTC

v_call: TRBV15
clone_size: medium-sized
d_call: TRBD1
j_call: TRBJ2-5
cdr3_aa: CATSRQGQNQETQYF
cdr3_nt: TGTGCCACCAGCAGGCAGGGACAGAACCAAGAGACCCAGTACTTC

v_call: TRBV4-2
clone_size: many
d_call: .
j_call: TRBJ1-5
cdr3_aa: CASSQVDGQPQHF
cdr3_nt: TGTGCCAGCAGCCAAGTAGACGGACAGCCCCAGCATTTT

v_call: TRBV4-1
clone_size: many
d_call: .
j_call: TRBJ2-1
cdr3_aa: CASRGVGFGNEQFF
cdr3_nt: TGCGCCAGCAGAGGGGTTGGATTCGGGAATGAGCAGTTCTTC

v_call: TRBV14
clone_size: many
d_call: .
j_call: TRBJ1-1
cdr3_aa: CASSPGLANTEAFF
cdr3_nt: TGTGCCAGCAGCCCGGGACTCGCGAACACTGAAGCTTTCTTT

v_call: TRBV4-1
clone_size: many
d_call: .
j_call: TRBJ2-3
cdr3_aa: CASSQGLLGPDTQYF
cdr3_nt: TGCGCCAGCAGCCAAGGACTCCTAGGCCCAGATACGCAGTATTTT

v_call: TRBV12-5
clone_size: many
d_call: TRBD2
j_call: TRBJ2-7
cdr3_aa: CASGLGHRLAGGPSYEQYF
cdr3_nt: TGTGCTAGTGGTTTGGGCCACCGTCTAGCGGGAGGGCCTTCCTACGAGCAGTACTTC

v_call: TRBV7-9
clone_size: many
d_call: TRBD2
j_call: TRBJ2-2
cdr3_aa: CASSQLAGGTGELFF
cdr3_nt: TGTGCCAGCAGTCAACTAGCGGGAGGGACCGGGGAGCTGTTTTTT

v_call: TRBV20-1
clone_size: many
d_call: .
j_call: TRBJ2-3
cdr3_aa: CSAGDHSGDTQYF
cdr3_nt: TGCAGTGCTGGGGACCACTCCGGAGATACGCAGTATTTT

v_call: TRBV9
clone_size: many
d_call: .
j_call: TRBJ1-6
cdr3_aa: CASSVAAQNSPLHF
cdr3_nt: TGTGCCAGCAGCGTAGCTGCTCAGAATTCACCCCTCCACTTT

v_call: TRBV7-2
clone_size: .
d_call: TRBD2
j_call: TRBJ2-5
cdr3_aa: CASCGLAGGRETQYF
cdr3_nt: TGTGCCAGCTGCGGGCTAGCGGGAGGGCGAGAGACTCAGTACTTC

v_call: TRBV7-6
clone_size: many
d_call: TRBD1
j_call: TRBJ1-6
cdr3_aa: CASSYAWGQYNSPLHF
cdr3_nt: TGTGCCAGCAGCTACGCGTGGGGACAGTATAATTCACCCCTCCACTTT

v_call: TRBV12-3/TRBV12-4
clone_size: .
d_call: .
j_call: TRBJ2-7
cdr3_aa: CASRPGARNEQYF
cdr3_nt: TGTGCCAGCAGGCCAGGGGCGCGGAACGAGCAGTACTTC

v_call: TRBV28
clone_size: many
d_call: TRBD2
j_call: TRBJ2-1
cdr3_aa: CASTKTSGYYNEQFF
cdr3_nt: TGTGCCAGCACCAAGACTAGCGGGTACTACAATGAGCAGTTCTTC

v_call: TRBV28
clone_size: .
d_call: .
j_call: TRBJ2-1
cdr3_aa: CASSFLGSPYNEQFF
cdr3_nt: TGTGCCAGCAGTTTTCTAGGATCCCCATACAATGAGCAGTTCTTC

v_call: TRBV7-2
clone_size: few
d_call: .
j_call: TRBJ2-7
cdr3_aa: CASSLDRDTTYEQYF
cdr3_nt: TGTGCCAGCAGCTTAGACCGGGACACGACCTACGAGCAGTACTTC

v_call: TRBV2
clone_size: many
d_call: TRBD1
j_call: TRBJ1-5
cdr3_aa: CASSRDRGQGQPQHF
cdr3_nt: TGTGCCAGCAGTAGGGACAGGGGGCAAGGTCAGCCCCAGCATTTT

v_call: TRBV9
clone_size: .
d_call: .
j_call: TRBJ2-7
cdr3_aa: CASSRSLEYEQYF
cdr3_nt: TGTGCCAGCAGCCGGTCCCTGGAGTACGAGCAGTACTTC

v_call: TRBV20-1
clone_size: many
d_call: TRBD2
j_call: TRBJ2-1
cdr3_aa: CSAADPTSAYNEQFF
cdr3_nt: TGCAGTGCTGCAGACCCAACTAGCGCCTACAATGAGCAGTTCTTC

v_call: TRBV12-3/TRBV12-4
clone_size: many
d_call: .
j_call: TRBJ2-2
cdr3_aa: CASSLRSRGNAGELFF
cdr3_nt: TGTGCCAGCAGTTTAAGAAGCAGGGGAAACGCCGGGGAGCTGTTTTTT

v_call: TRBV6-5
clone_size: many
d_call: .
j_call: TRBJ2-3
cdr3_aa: CASSYSYRDGDRFVTQYF
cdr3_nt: TGTGCCAGCAGTTACTCGTACCGGGACGGGGATCGATTTGTTACGCAGTATTTT

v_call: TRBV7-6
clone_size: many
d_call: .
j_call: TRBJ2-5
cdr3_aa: CASRHSEETQYF
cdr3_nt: TGTGCCAGCAGGCACTCGGAAGAGACCCAGTACTTC

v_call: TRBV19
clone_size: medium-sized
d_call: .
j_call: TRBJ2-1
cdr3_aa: CASSRGFSSYNEQFF
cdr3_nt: TGTGCCAGTAGCCGGGGTTTCAGCTCCTACAATGAGCAGTTCTTC

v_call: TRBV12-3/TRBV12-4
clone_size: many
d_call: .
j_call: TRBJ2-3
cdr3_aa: CASSLVSRTDTQYF
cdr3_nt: TGTGCCAGCAGTTTAGTTTCGCGCACAGATACGCAGTATTTT

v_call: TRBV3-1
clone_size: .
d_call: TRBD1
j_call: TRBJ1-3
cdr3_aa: CASSQGTGGRGNTIYF
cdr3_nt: TGTGCCAGCAGCCAAGGGACAGGGGGCAGAGGAAACACCATATATTTT

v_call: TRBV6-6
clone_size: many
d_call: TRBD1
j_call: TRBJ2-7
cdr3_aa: CASSYNPQTGGTYEQYF
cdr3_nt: TGTGCCAGCAGTTACAATCCCCAGACAGGGGGAACCTACGAGCAGTACTTC

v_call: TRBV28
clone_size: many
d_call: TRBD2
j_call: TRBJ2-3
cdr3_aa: CASSSPTSGFRERTQYF
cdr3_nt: TGTGCCAGCAGTTCCCCCACTAGCGGGTTTCGGGAAAGAACGCAGTATTTT

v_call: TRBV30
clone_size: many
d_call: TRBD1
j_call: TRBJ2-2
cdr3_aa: CAWRDDRGAGELFF
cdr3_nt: TGTGCCTGGAGGGATGACAGGGGGGCCGGGGAGCTGTTTTTT

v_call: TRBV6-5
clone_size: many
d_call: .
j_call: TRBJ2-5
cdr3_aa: CASSYGGETQYF
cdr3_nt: TGTGCCAGCAGTTACGGGGGGGAGACCCAGTACTTC

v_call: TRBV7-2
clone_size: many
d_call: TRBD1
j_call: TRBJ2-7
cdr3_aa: CASSFRDRGGYEQYF
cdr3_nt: TGTGCCAGCAGCTTCCGGGACAGGGGAGGTTACGAGCAGTACTTC

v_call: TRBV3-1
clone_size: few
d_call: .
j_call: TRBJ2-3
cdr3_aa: CASSQEKGLISSGSDTQYF
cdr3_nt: TGTGCCAGCAGCCAAGAAAAGGGGTTAATTTCCTCGGGGTCTGATACGCAGTATTTT

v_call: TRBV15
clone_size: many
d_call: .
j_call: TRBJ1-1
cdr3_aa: CATSRSRTLGMNTEAFF
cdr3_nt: TGTGCCACCAGCAGATCAAGGACACTGGGCATGAACACTGAAGCTTTCTTT

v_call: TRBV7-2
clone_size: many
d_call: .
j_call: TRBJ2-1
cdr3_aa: CASSSGGSWGQSSYNEQFF
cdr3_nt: TGTGCCAGCAGCAGTGGGGGGTCTTGGGGACAGAGCTCCTACAATGAGCAGTTCTTC

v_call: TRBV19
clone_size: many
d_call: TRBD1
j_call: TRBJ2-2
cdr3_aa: CASSADRGGTGELFF
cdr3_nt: TGTGCCAGTAGTGCGGACAGGGGAGGCACCGGGGAGCTGTTTTTT

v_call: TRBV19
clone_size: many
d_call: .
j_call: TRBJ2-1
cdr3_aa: CASSIGVTERHLLFF
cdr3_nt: TGTGCCAGTAGTATAGGAGTGACCGAACGACATCTGTTGTTCTTC

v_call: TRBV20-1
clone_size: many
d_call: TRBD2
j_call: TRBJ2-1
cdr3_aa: CSARDFRSSGSNEQFF
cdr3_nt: TGCAGTGCTAGAGATTTTAGGTCTAGCGGGAGCAATGAGCAGTTCTTC

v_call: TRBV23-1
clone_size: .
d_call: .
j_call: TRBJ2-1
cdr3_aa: CASSQWDRDPYNGQFF
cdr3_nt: TGCGCCAGCAGTCAATGGGATCGGGATCCCTACAATGGGCAGTTCTTC

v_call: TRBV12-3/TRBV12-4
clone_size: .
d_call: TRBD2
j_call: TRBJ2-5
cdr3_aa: CASSLGLGGRSGETQYF
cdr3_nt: TGTGCCAGCAGTTTAGGACTTGGCGGGAGAAGTGGAGAGACCCAGTACTTC

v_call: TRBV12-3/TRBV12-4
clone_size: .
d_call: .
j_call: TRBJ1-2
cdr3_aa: CASSLASGYGYTF
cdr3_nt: TGTGCCAGCAGTTTAGCGAGTGGCTATGGCTACACCTTC

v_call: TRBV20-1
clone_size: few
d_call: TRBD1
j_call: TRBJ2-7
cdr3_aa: CSAHQGGFEQYF
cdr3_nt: TGCAGTGCCCATCAAGGGGGCTTCGAGCAGTACTTC

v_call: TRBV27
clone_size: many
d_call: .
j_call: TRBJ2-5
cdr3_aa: CASSFAGVQTQYF
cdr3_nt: TGTGCCAGCAGTTTTGCGGGTGTCCAGACCCAGTACTTC

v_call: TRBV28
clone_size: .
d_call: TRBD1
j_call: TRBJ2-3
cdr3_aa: CASRDQGATDTQYF
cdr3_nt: TGTGCCAGCAGGGACCAGGGGGCCACAGATACGCAGTATTTT

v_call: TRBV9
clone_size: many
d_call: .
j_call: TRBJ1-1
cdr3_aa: CASSPSGGVNTEAFF
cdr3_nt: TGTGCCAGCAGCCCAAGCGGAGGGGTGAACACTGAAGCTTTCTTT

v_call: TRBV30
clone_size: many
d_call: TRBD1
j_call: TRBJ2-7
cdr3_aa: CAWRKAGQGSHYYEQYF
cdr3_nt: TGTGCCTGGAGAAAGGCAGGACAGGGTTCCCACTACTACGAGCAGTACTTC

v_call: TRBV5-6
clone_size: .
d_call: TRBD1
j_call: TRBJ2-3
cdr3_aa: CASSEGTGAADTQYF
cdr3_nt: TGTGCCAGCAGCGAAGGGACAGGGGCCGCAGATACGCAGTATTTT

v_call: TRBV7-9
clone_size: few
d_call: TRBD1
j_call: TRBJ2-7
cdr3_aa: CASSYPGQGYEQYF
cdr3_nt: TGTGCCAGCAGCTATCCGGGACAGGGTTACGAGCAGTACTTC

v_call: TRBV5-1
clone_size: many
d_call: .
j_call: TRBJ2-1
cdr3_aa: CASSLGLRSNEQFF
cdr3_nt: TGCGCCAGCAGCTTGGGGTTACGAAGTAATGAGCAGTTCTTC

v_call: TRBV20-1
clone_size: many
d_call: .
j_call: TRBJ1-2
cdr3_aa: CSAWGRGNYGYTF
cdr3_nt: TGCAGTGCTTGGGGACGGGGGAACTATGGCTACACCTTC

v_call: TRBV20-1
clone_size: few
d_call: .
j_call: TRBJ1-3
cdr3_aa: CSATKDSGNTIYF
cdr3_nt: TGCAGTGCCACAAAAGACTCTGGAAACACCATATATTTT

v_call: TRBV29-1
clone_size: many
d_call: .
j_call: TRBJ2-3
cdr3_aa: CSVVHTDTQYF
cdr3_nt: TGCAGCGTTGTTCACACAGATACGCAGTATTTT

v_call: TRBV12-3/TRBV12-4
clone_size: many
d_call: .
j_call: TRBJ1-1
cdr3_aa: CASSLTPGGLAEAFF
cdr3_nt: TGTGCCAGCAGCCTCACCCCGGGAGGGCTCGCTGAAGCTTTCTTT